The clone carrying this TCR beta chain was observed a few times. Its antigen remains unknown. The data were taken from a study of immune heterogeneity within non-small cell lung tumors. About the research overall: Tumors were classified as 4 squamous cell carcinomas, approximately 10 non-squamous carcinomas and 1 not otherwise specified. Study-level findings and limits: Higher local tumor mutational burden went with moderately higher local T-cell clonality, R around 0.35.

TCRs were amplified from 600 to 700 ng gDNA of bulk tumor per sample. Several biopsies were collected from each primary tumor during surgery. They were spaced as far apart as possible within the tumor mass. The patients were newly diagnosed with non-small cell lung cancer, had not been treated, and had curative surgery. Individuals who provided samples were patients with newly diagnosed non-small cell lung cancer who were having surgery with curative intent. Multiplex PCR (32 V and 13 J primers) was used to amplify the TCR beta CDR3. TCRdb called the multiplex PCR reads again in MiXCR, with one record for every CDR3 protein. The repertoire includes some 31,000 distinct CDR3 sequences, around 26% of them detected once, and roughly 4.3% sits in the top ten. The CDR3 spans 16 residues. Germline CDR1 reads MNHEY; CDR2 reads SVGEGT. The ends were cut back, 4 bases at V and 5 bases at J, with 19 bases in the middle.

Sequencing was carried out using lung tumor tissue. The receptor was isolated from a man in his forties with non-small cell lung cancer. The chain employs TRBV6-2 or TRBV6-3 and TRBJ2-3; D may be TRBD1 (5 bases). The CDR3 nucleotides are TGTGCCAGCAGTTCCCCACCCCAGGGAACAGGAGATACGCAGTATTTT. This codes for CASSSPPQGTGDTQYF.